The present T cell receptor (beta chain) was sequenced within a study of a mutant IDH1 vaccine in newly diagnosed glioma. V lost 2 bases, J lost 5 bases, and 10 bases lay in between. This CDR3 contains 14 residues. Germline V CDR1 and CDR2: SGHTA, FQGNSA. Indicated time point: week 23, last vaccination. Vaccination used 300 ug of mutant IDH1 20-mer peptide per dose, with topical imiquimod. To note about this clone: As yet, its antigen is unknown.

Sequencing was performed with immunoSEQ multiplex PCR; in TCRdb, only in-frame clones are kept and a portion is missing. Among about 67,000 clones listed, approximately 84% were seen once. The sequencing used PBMCs, collected from a glioma patient whose treatment included an IDH1 peptide vaccine. The origin of this receptor is a man between 18 and 35 years old with glioma. The rearrangement joins TRBV7-2 to TRBJ1-5; D possibly corresponds to TRBD1 (6 bases). CDR3 coding DNA: TGTGCCAGCAGCTTATACAGGGCGGATCAGCCCCAGCATTTT. Amino acids: CASSLYRADQPQHF. Drawing the rest from reference TRBV7-2 and TRBJ1-5, the complete variable domain is GAGVSQSPSNKVTEKGKDVELRCDPISGHTALYWYRQSLGQGLEFLIYFQGNSAPDKSGLPSDRFSAERTGGSVSTLTIQRTQQEDSAVYLCASSLYRADQPQHFGDGTRLSIL.